This TCR beta chain was profiled in a study of control samples from healthy donors and cancer patients. Trimming pared 2 bases from V and 0 bases from J, leaving 8 bases between. The CDR3 spans 15 residues. Germline CDR1 MNHEY, CDR2 SVGEGT. This table comes from immunoSEQ multiplex PCR, and its TCRdb copy is limited to in-frame clones, with some not included. The sample carries 130,000 or so clones, 90% to 95% recorded once. Specimen: blood. The chain recombines TRBV6-2 or TRBV6-3 with TRBJ1-5, with a possible D match to TRBD1 (5 bases). The source of this sequence is a man aged 35-49 years in good health. This CDR3 reads CASSYTGHSNQPQHF. CDR3 sequence (DNA): TGTGCCAGCAGTTACACAGGTCATAGCAATCAGCCCCAGCATTTT.